Presented here are 26 T cell receptor beta chains from one specimen sequenced in a study of T cells in Graves' hyperthyroidism and ophthalmopathy. There were TCR beta CDR3 regions amplified from RNA transcripts. A first-round RT-PCR of the TCR CDR3 used the HTBI primer set. TCRdb re-derived calls from the multiplex PCR reads in MiXCR, one entry per CDR3 protein. The repertoire holds 350,000 or so distinct CDR3 sequences, with 18% as singletons. Sequenced sample: blood. Receptors originate from a woman in her thirties or forties with Graves' ophthalmopathy.

DNA of the CDR3: TGTGCCAGCTCACCACCAGACGGTGAGGAGACCCAGTACTTC. It yields the protein CASSPPDGEETQYF. The chain employs TRBV7-9 and TRBJ2-5, with D unclear. Germline V gene data show CDR1 as SEHNR and CDR2 as FQNEAQ (reference sequence). The CDR3 runs 14 residues. The germline V and J ends were trimmed by 8 bases and 5 bases, with 18 bases remaining between them.

In this sample, this clonotype turned up many times. This chain links TRBV19 with TRBJ2-2, with D possibly being TRBD2 (6 bases). The CDR3 spans 15 residues. Germline V gives CDR1 LNHDA, CDR2 SQIVND (reference sequence). With 4 bases removed from V and 6 bases from J, the gap between germline ends came to 15 bases. The CDR3 spells CASSRATSRAGELFF. CDR3 in DNA: TGTGCCAGTAGTAGAGCGACTAGTCGCGCCGGGGAGCTGTTTTTT.

This clonotype has a count of ten or more. The chain employs TRBV7-2 and TRBJ2-7, with D possibly TRBD2 on 5 matching bases. The germline V gene has CDR1 SGHTA and CDR2 FQGNSA. V gave up 2 bases and J gave up 5 bases, with 10 bases separating them. The CDR3 length is 13 residues. CDR3 sequence: CASSLWGANEQYF. In nucleotides, the CDR3 is TGTGCCAGCAGCTTATGGGGAGCAAACGAGCAGTACTTC.

This clonotype was counted many times. The rearrangement uses TRBV6-5 and TRBJ2-7, with unresolved D. This CDR3 contains 14 residues. Germline values: CDR1 MNHEY, CDR2 SVGAGI. V shed 4 bases and J shed 1 base, with 11 bases lying between them. The CDR3 region has the DNA TGTGCCAGCAGTTTGTCTGACATTTCCTACGAGCAGTACTTC. Its protein product is CASSLSDISYEQYF.

This clonotype was found many times. The gene calls are TRBV7-2 and TRBJ2-4; possibly TRBD2 for D (6 bases). V was pared by 2 bases and J by 0 bases, with 11 bases between. The CDR3 runs 16 residues. Germline CDR1 and CDR2: SGHTA and FQGNSA. CDR3 loop: CASSLWGLIAKNIQYF. The CDR3 nucleotides read TGTGCCAGCAGCTTATGGGGACTTATAGCCAAAAACATTCAGTACTTC. The variable domain in full, completed from reference TRBV7-2 and TRBJ2-4, reads GAGVSQSPSNKVTEKGKDVELRCDPISGHTALYWYRQSLGQGLEFLIYFQGNSAPDKSGLPSDRFSAERTGGSVSTLTIQRTQQEDSAVYLCASSLWGLIAKNIQYFGAGTRLSVL.

This clonotype came up many times. The rearrangement joins TRBV5-1 to TRBJ1-1; 8 nucleotides match TRBD1. Germline CDR1 reads SGHRS; CDR2 reads YFSETQ. Trimming cost V 3 bases and J 5 bases; bases outside gene matches: 9. This CDR3 spans 15 amino acids. The CDR3 bases are TGCGCCAGCAGCTCTTCCAGGGGGCCGGGGACTGAAGCTTTCTTT. As protein: CASSSSRGPGTEAFF.

This clonotype was counted many times. The chain recombines TRBV19 with TRBJ1-5, with D hard to call. Trimming removed 2 bases from V and 6 bases from J, with 8 bases in between. CDR1 is LNHDA, CDR2 SQIVND, per germline (reference sequence). CDR3 length: 13 residues. The CDR3 here is CASSIQVRQPQHF. The DNA for the CDR3 is TGTGCCAGTAGTATACAGGTCCGTCAGCCCCAGCATTTT.

This clonotype was observed many times. V is TRBV28 and J is TRBJ2-7, with a possible D match to TRBD2 (5 bases). Trimming took 2 bases from V and 0 from J, leaving 14 bases between them. CDR1 is MDHEN and CDR2 is SYDVKM in the germline V gene. The CDR3 length is 16 residues. The CDR3 protein is CASSLIPTGSSYEQYF. For the CDR3, the DNA is TGTGCCAGCAGTTTAATACCCACGGGAAGCTCCTACGAGCAGTACTTC.

CDR3 sequence: CASSLTGGPNEGYTF. The DNA for the CDR3 is TGTGCCAGCTCACTCACAGGGGGCCCCAATGAGGGCTACACCTTC. The chain uses TRBV18 and TRBJ1-2; 9 bases match TRBD1. CDR3 length: 15 amino acids. V dropped 4 bases and J dropped 8; count of bases not matched to a gene: 11. Germline loops: CDR1 KGHSH, CDR2 LQKENI.

In regard to this clonotype: Possible read error: a much larger clone is one base away. The V call is TRBV29-1, the J call TRBJ2-7; D is undetermined. The germline CDR1 and CDR2 sequences are SQVTM and ANQGSEA. The V end lost 4 bases, the J end lost 5 bases, and 9 bases lay between the germline ends. This CDR3 region has 11 residues. CDR3 region: CSVVVRNEQYF. DNA of the CDR3: TGCAGCGTTGTAGTAAGGAACGAGCAGTACTTC.

In this sample, this clonotype turned up many times. The genes are TRBV12-3 or TRBV12-4 and TRBJ1-2; the match to TRBD1 covers 7 bases. The CDR3 has 15 residues. The V and J ends lost 5 bases and 2 bases, in that order; junction bases with no gene match: 8. CDR3 sequence reads: CASSPAKQGNYGYTF. The CDR3 bases are TGTGCCAGCAGTCCCGCAAAACAGGGGAACTATGGCTACACCTTC.

This clonotype was seen ten or more times. The V gene is TRBV30, the J gene TRBJ1-2, with 8 bases matching TRBD1. The CDR3 is 14 residues long. V dropped 5 bases and J dropped 7; count of bases not matched to a gene: 12. Per germline, CDR1 GTSNPN and CDR2 SVGIG (reference sequence). The CDR3 reads CAWDQGAPLRGYTF. In nucleotides, the CDR3 is TGTGCCTGGGATCAGGGGGCGCCTCTCCGTGGCTACACCTTC.

This clonotype was recorded at least ten times. The J gene is TRBJ1-2, the V gene TRBV19; no clear D gene. The CDR3 contains 14 residues. V shed 6 bases and J shed 6 bases, with 17 bases lying between them. Germline CDR1 is LNHDA and CDR2 is SQIVND (reference sequence). CDR3 DNA sequence: TGTGCCAGTAGGAGAAATGCCGACGGGGATGGCTACACCTTC. It specifies CASRRNADGDGYTF.

At least ten counts were recorded for this clonotype. The chain uses TRBV27 and TRBJ1-2, with D maybe TRBD1 (5 bases). From germline, CDR1 is MNHEY and CDR2 SMNVEV (reference sequence). The V end was cut by 2 bases, the J end by 2 bases, with 6 bases between. The CDR3 covers 13 residues. The CDR3 sequence: CASSLKGNYGYTF. CDR3 nucleotide sequence: TGTGCCAGCAGTTTAAAGGGGAACTATGGCTACACCTTC.

This clonotype was recorded at least ten times. The CDR3 DNA reads TGCAGTGCTCCCCAACCTCTCTCCTACGAGCAGTACTTC. It is translated as CSAPQPLSYEQYF. The V and J genes are TRBV20-1 and TRBJ2-7; D not certain. CDR1 is DFQATT and CDR2 is SNEGSKA in the germline V gene (reference sequence). Trimming pared 5 bases from V and 0 bases from J, leaving 11 bases between. The CDR3 runs to 13 residues.

Many counts were recorded for this clonotype. V and J are TRBV19 and TRBJ1-5; D remains unclear. V gave up 3 bases and J gave up 4 bases, with 7 bases separating them. Germline V gives CDR1 LNHDA, CDR2 SQIVND (reference sequence). This CDR3 has 13 amino acids. The CDR3 bases are TGTGCCAGTAGTATCTTGGGGAATCAGCCCCAGCATTTT. As protein: CASSILGNQPQHF.

This clonotype was counted at least ten times. This sequence joins TRBV12-3 or TRBV12-4 and TRBJ2-5; 9 bases are a match to TRBD1. This CDR3 region has 15 residues. V lost 6 bases and J lost 2; bases outside the gene matches: 7. CDR3 loop: CASRGGQGIQETQYF. The CDR3 DNA reads as TGTGCCAGCAGGGGGGGACAGGGTATACAAGAGACCCAGTACTTC.

The sample holds many counts of this clonotype. The rearrangement links TRBV7-2 to TRBJ2-7; D uncertain. Trimming cost V 5 bases and J 0 bases, with 14 bases left between them. Germline V lookup: CDR1 SGHTA, CDR2 FQGNSA. The CDR3 runs to 15 residues. CDR3 loop: CASSPEVSSSYEQYF. The CDR3 DNA follows: TGTGCCAGCAGCCCAGAGGTTAGTTCCTCCTACGAGCAGTACTTC.

This clonotype was detected only a few times. The chain joins TRBV3-1 to TRBJ2-2, with D perhaps TRBD1 or TRBD2 (5 bases each). The germline V gene has CDR1 LGHDT and CDR2 YNNKEL (reference sequence). V lost 5 bases and J 1 base, leaving 14 bases between the germline ends. The CDR3 sequence is 16 residues long. The CDR3 loop is CASSSPSGLNTGELFF. The CDR3 bases are TGTGCCAGCAGCTCCCCCTCGGGGCTGAACACCGGGGAGCTGTTTTTT.

Ten or more counts support this clonotype. This chain links TRBV10-3 with TRBJ1-3; D is unclear. Trimming took off 0 bases at V and 4 bases at J, with 4 bases between the two ends. This CDR3 contains 13 residues. Looked up from germline, CDR1 is ENHRY and CDR2 is SYGVKD. In DNA, the CDR3 is TGTGCCATCAGTGAGTCGTGGGGAAACACCATATATTTT. It specifies CAISESWGNTIYF.

This clonotype was observed at least ten times. The genes are TRBV6-1 and TRBJ1-1; possible D gene TRBD1, 5 bases. Trimming removed 7 bases from V and 3 bases from J, with 12 bases in between. The CDR3 covers 13 residues. Germline V gives CDR1 MNHNS, CDR2 SASEGT. Written as DNA, the CDR3 is TGTGCCAGCAACTTCGGGGGGGACACTGAAGCTTTCTTT. This codes for CASNFGGDTEAFF.

This sequence joins TRBV12-3 or TRBV12-4 and TRBJ1-1; a weak D match, TRBD1 (6 bases). The CDR3 covers 16 residues. V lost 5 bases and J 3 bases, leaving 19 bases between the germline ends. The CDR3, as DNA: TGTGCCAGCAGTACCGTGTCTGGACAGAGTGACACTGAAGCTTTCTTT. It is translated as CASSTVSGQSDTEAFF.

This clonotype was seen repeatedly, ten times or more. The chain recombines TRBV6-4 with TRBJ1-5; 10 nucleotides match TRBD1. V trimming: 6 bases; J trimming: 0 bases; junction bases outside the gene matches: 17. CDR3 length: 20 amino acids. CDR1 MRHNA and CDR2 SNTAGT come from the germline V gene. Here the CDR3 DNA reads TGTGCCAGCAGGGCAGGCAGACCGGGACAGGGGAAATATAGCAATCAGCCCCAGCATTTT. Protein product: CASRAGRPGQGKYSNQPQHF.

A few counts support this clonotype. J is TRBJ2-3 and V is TRBV18, with D maybe TRBD1 (6 bases). Germline V gene sequence: CDR1 KGHSH, CDR2 LQKENI. V was pared by 3 bases and J by 2 bases, with 9 bases between. The CDR3 sequence is 14 residues long. In DNA, the CDR3 is TGTGCCAGCTCACCTACAGGGATCACAGATACGCAGTATTTT. Translated, it gives CASSPTGITDTQYF.

This clonotype came up many times. CDR3 in DNA: TGTGCCATTGGAACGGACAGGGGAGCTGGCTACACCTTC. It specifies CAIGTDRGAGYTF. The gene calls are TRBV10-3 and TRBJ1-2; 9 bases align to TRBD1. Germline assignment: CDR1 ENHRY and CDR2 SYGVKD. V gave up 9 bases and J gave up 7 bases; unmatched junction bases: 9. The CDR3 runs 13 residues.

This clonotype was seen at least ten times. The rearrangement uses TRBV25-1 and TRBJ2-5, with TRBD2 identical over 8 bases. V trimming: 6 bases; J trimming: 5 bases; junction bases outside the gene matches: 8. From germline, CDR1 is MGHDK and CDR2 SYGVNS. This CDR3 contains 14 residues. The CDR3 loop reads CASRVAGPQETQYF. CDR3 nucleotides: TGTGCCAGCAGAGTAGCGGGGCCACAGGAGACCCAGTACTTC.